These T cell receptor beta chains were read from a single sample in a study of radiotherapy plus CTLA-4 blockade in lung cancer. Profiled with immunoSEQ multiplex PCR; TCRdb holds only in-frame clones, not every one. The sample records about 120,000 clones, about 80% being singletons. The specimen comprised peripheral blood, sampled from a patient treated with radiotherapy plus ipilimumab. The receptors shown here come from a human donor with non-small cell lung cancer that progressed on radiotherapy plus ipilimumab. Some clones in this sample may be carry-over from other donors' samples. CDR3s include the opening cysteine and the closing phenylalanine or tryptophan. The D gene is left open where the match is weak. The size entry is marked missing in some rows and otherwise reads once, few, many or a size class.

v_gene	abundance	d_gene	j_gene	CDR3nt	CDR3aa
TRBV15	.	.	TRBJ1-1	TGTGCCACCAGCAGCGGGGTTAACACTGAAGCTTTCTTT	CATSSGVNTEAFF
TRBV6-5	once	.	TRBJ2-3	TGTGCCAGCAGTACCACAGATACGCAGTATTTT	CASSTTDTQYF
TRBV7-5	.	.	TRBJ1-6	TGTGTCAGAAGCACCTCCCTCCAGGGGTGTGATTCACCCCTCCACTTT	CVRSTSLQGCDSPLHF
TRBV28	.	.	TRBJ1-6	TGTGCCAGCAGCATAATGCAGGACGGCTCCTATAATTCACCCCTCCACTTT	CASSIMQDGSYNSPLHF
TRBV13	.	.	TRBJ2-1	TGTGCCAGCAGCTCCCGCTCGATTTTAAAGGACGGGCGGGGTAGCCGTGAGCAGTTCTTC	CASSSRSILKDGRGSREQFF
TRBV9	.	TRBD2	TRBJ2-7	TGTGCCAGCAGCCGAGGACTAGCGGGTATTGAGCAGTACTTC	CASSRGLAGIEQYF
TRBV2	many	.	TRBJ1-1	TGTGCCAGCGGTAGAGGGGACCTCACTGAAGCTTTCTTT	CASGRGDLTEAFF
TRBV12-2	.	.	TRBJ1-5	TGTGCAAGTCCCACGAGTACAGGGAACCCCAATCAGCCCCAGCATTTT	CASPTSTGNPNQPQHF
TRBV6-5	.	.	TRBJ1-6	TGTGCCACCGCGAAGGGGGATTCACCCCTCCACTTT	CATAKGDSPLHF
TRBV7-9	.	TRBD2	TRBJ2-1	TGTGCCAGCAGCTTAGGCTTAGCGGGGGGGCCTGTGCAGTTCTTC	CASSLGLAGGPVQFF
TRBV5-1	.	TRBD1	TRBJ2-7	TGCGCCAGCAGCTCGGGACAGAGCTCCTACGAGCAGTACTTC	CASSSGQSSYEQYF
TRBV7-3	few	TRBD1	TRBJ1-1	TGTGCCAGCAGCTTACAGCCATGGGACAGAAGGACGAACACTGAAGCTTTCTTT	CASSLQPWDRRTNTEAFF
TRBV7-2	.	TRBD1	TRBJ2-7	TGTGCCAGCAGCCCCGGAGCGGGCAGGGGGCTTTCCTACGAGCAGTACTTC	CASSPGAGRGLSYEQYF
TRBV27	.	TRBD1	TRBJ2-2	TGTGCCAGCACCCCAAGGACAGGAGCGAACACCGGGGAGCTGTTTTTT	CASTPRTGANTGELFF
TRBV11-3	.	.	TRBJ1-6	TGTGCCAGCAGCTTAGGGGGTGTGAATTCACCCCTCCACTTT	CASSLGGVNSPLHF
TRBV28	.	.	TRBJ1-1	TGTGCCAGCAGTTTAAGTTCGGGGGGTACCGAAGCTTTCTTT	CASSLSSGGTEAFF
TRBV4-3	.	.	TRBJ2-7	TGCGCCAGCAGCCAAGAGGTCAGATCCTACGAGCAGTACTTC	CASSQEVRSYEQYF
TRBV27	.	TRBD1	TRBJ1-1	TGTGCCAGCAGTTTAGGTTTACCCCTCGACAGGGGGCGGAACACTGAAGCTTTCTTT	CASSLGLPLDRGRNTEAFF
TRBV5-1	.	TRBD1	TRBJ2-2	TGCGCCAGCAGCATTCCCGCAGGGGGCGCTTTTCCCGGGGAGCTGTTTTTT	CASSIPAGGAFPGELFF
TRBV5-6	few	.	TRBJ2-3	TGTGCCAGCAGCTTGTGGAGCACAGATACGCAGTATTTT	CASSLWSTDTQYF
TRBV10-3	.	TRBD1	TRBJ1-2	TGTGCCATGGCCCCGCGGGACAGATCTAAAGCTAACTATGGCTACACCTTC	CAMAPRDRSKANYGYTF
TRBV5-6	.	.	TRBJ1-4	TGTGCCAGCAGCCGGACAGCCTCTACTAATGAAAAACTGTTTTTT	CASSRTASTNEKLFF
TRBV4-3	.	TRBD1	TRBJ1-2	TGCGCCAGCAGCCCGGGACAGGGTAGAGGCTACACCTTC	CASSPGQGRGYTF
TRBV18	.	.	TRBJ1-1	TGTGCCAGCTTCCCAGACCTTAACACTGAAGCTTTCTTT	CASFPDLNTEAFF
TRBV27	.	TRBD2	TRBJ2-3	TGTGCCAGCAGTTTATGGGGACTAGACTTAGGAGATACGCAGTATTTT	CASSLWGLDLGDTQYF
TRBV4-1	.	.	TRBJ2-6	TGCGCCAGCAGCCAAGGGAGAGGTCAGACTGGGGCCAACGTCCTGACTTTC	CASSQGRGQTGANVLTF
TRBV5-4	.	.	TRBJ2-1	TGTGCCAGCAGCACCCGACCGGTCTGGGGTGAGCAGTTCTTC	CASSTRPVWGEQFF
TRBV10-1	.	TRBD1	TRBJ1-5	TGCGCCAGCAGTGGGACAGGGGTGTACAGCAATCAGCCCCAGCATTTT	CASSGTGVYSNQPQHF
TRBV28	.	.	TRBJ1-5	TGTGCCAGCAGTGGTAATCAGCCCCAGCATTTT	CASSGNQPQHF
TRBV7-9	.	.	TRBJ1-6	TGTGCCAGCAGCCCGGGACGGGATAATTCACCCCTCCACTTT	CASSPGRDNSPLHF
TRBV5-4	once	.	TRBJ1-1	TGTGCCAGCAGCCCATGGGGGAAGGATGCTTTCTTT	CASSPWGKDAFF
TRBV6-5	.	TRBD2	TRBJ2-5	TGTGCCAGCAGTTACCCGAGCGGGACGGGAGAAGAGACCCAGTACTTC	CASSYPSGTGEETQYF
TRBV4-3	.	.	TRBJ2-5	TGCGCCAGCAGCCAAGAAAGGGTGGGCGGAGAGACCCAGTACTTC	CASSQERVGGETQYF
TRBV30	once	.	TRBJ2-7	TGTGCCTGGGGTCGCATACGGCAGGGAGCCTACGAGCAGTACTTC	CAWGRIRQGAYEQYF
TRBV18	.	.	TRBJ2-7	TGTGCCAGCTCACCCCCGGTGGGTTCTATCTCCTACGAGCAGTACTTC	CASSPPVGSISYEQYF
TRBV28	few	.	TRBJ2-7	TGTGCCAGCAGTTTGGAGGGGATGGGGTACGAGCAGTACTTC	CASSLEGMGYEQYF
TRBV4-3	.	.	TRBJ2-3	TGCGCCAGCAGCCAAGTCGTGGGGGGGGGCTCAGATACGCAGTATTTT	CASSQVVGGGSDTQYF
TRBV7-2	.	TRBD1	TRBJ2-3	TGTGCCAGTGTAAGGGGGCGCTGGACAGATACGCAGTATTTT	CASVRGRWTDTQYF
TRBV9	.	.	TRBJ1-3	TGTGCCAGCAGCGTAGAGGAGGTTGGGGGGGTTTTTGATTTGGGCACTTTTTCTGGAAACACCATATATTTT	CASSVEEVGGVFDLGTFSGNTIYF
TRBV19	.	.	TRBJ1-2	TGTGCCAGTAGTAGGACCAGGAACTATGGCTACACCTTC	CASSRTRNYGYTF